This record concerns one TCR beta chain sequence. What it recognizes is unknown. The sample originates from a study of shared clonotypes between healthy human individuals. Study summary: Each donor had three CD4 naive, three CD4 memory, two CD8 naive and one CD8 memory plate.

A split of CD4+ cells into CD45RA+ naive and CD45RA-negative memory subsets was performed. Looked up from germline, CDR1 is MNHEY and CDR2 is SMNVEV (reference sequence). The V gene lost 3 bases and the J gene lost 5 bases, with 8 bases spanning the gap. CDR3 length: 13 residues. Data came from immunoSEQ multiplex PCR; TCRdb stores just in-frame clones and leaves some out. Here the sample spans some 1,100,000 clones, around 82% being singletons. The study's findings and limits: In the sorted subsets, rarefaction showed sequencing was incomplete despite large depth.

Material for sequencing was memory CD4+ T cells from PBMCs. Subset of the sample: CD45RA-negative fraction. The chain couples TRBV27 to TRBJ1-5; the D is unclear. The TCR was taken from a man between 18 and 29 years old in good health. Some clones in this sample may be carry-over from other donors' samples. CDR3 region: CASSFGRYQPQHF. CDR3 bases: TGTGCCAGCAGTTTCGGCAGATATCAGCCCCAGCATTTT.